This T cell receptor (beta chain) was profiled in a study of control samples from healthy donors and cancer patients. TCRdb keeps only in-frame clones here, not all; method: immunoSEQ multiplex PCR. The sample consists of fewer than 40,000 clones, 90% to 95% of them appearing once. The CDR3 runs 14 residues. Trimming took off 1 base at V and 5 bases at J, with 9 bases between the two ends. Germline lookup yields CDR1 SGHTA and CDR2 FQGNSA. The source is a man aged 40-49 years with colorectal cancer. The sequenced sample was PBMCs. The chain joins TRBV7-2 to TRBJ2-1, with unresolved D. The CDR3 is CASSLEFSNNEQFF. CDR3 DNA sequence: TGTGCCAGCAGCTTAGAGTTCTCGAACAATGAGCAGTTCTTC.